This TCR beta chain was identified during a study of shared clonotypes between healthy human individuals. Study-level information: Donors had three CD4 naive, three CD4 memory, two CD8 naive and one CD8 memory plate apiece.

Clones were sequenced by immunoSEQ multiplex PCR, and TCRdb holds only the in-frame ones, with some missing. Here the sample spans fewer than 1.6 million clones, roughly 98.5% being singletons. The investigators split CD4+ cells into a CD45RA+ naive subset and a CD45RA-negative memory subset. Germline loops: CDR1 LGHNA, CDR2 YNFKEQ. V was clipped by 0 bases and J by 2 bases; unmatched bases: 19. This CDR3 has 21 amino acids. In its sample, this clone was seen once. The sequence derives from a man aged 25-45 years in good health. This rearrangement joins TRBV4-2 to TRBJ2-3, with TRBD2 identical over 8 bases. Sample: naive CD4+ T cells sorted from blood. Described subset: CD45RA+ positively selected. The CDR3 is CASSQDGAQREPWFITDTQYF. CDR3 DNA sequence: TGTGCCAGCAGCCAAGACGGCGCCCAGCGGGAGCCTTGGTTCATCACAGATACGCAGTATTTT.